The 9 T cell receptor beta chains reported below all come from one sample, sequenced in a study of Tregs in tolerant kidney transplant recipients. Profiled with immunoSEQ multiplex PCR; TCRdb holds only in-frame clones, not every one. The table includes tens of thousands of clones, roughly nine tenths detected once. Related graft donors supplied nonmyeloablative bone marrow transplants, and mixed chimerism was transient. Sequencing was performed on CD8+ T cells from blood (PBMCs), taken 24 months after the transplant. These TCRs come from a human patient who received a combined kidney and bone marrow transplant. Certain T cells may be donor cells from the graft.

J is TRBJ2-3 and V is TRBV21-1; the table's D call of TRBD2 was not tested on the DNA. TRBV21-1 is a known pseudogene. The CDR3 contains 19 residues. CDR3 sequence reads: CASSKGAGTSGGMRDTQYF. The CDR3 coding sequence is TGTGCCAGCAGCAAAGGGGCCGGGACTAGCGGGGGGATGAGAGATACGCAGTATTTT.

The V gene is TRBV7-8, the J gene TRBJ1-2; 8 bases align to TRBD1. The CDR3 consists of 17 residues. Germline loops: CDR1 SGHVS, CDR2 FQNEAQ. V trimming: 4 bases; J trimming: 3 bases; junction bases outside the gene matches: 13. Here the CDR3 DNA reads TGTGCCAGCAGCTCGCGTGTGTGGACAGGGAATTACTATGGCTACACCTTC. Its translation is CASSSRVWTGNYYGYTF.

This chain links TRBV10-3 with TRBJ1-5, with D hard to call. This CDR3 has 13 residues. Germline CDR1 ENHRY, CDR2 SYGVKD. Trimming removed 6 bases from V and 2 bases from J, with 8 bases in between. CDR3 nucleotide sequence: TGTGCCATCAGGGCTTACGGCAATCAGCCCCAGCATTTT. It specifies CAIRAYGNQPQHF.

The rearrangement links TRBV4-3 to TRBJ2-7; 9 bases match TRBD1. Trimming took 1 base from V and 5 from J; bases not matched to a gene: 9. Germline loops: CDR1 LGHNA, CDR2 YSLEER. The CDR3 is 16 amino acids. DNA for the CDR3: TGCGCCAGCAGCCAAGCCCCGGGACAGGGCAATCACGAGCAGTACTTC. Its translation: CASSQAPGQGNHEQYF.

This chain's CDR3 is CAISDLDFGDRGFLKETQYF. The CDR3 nucleotides read TGTGCCATCAGTGATCTTGATTTTGGAGACAGGGGGTTTTTGAAAGAGACCCAGTACTTC. The V call is TRBV10-3, the J call TRBJ2-5; 9 bases are shared with TRBD1. J lost 3 bases, V lost 3 bases, and 20 bases had no gene match. Germline values: CDR1 ENHRY, CDR2 SYGVKD. CDR3 size: 20 residues.

Notes on this clone: Other DNA sequences of this sample code for an identical CDR3. This sequence joins TRBV7-2 and TRBJ2-7; D is unresolved. This CDR3 spans 13 amino acids. Germline CDR1 is SGHTA and CDR2 is FQGNSA. V was clipped by 3 bases and J by 0 bases, with 6 bases between them. CDR3 nucleotides: TGTGCCAGCAGCTTTACACGCTCCTACGAGCAGTACTTC. Protein: CASSFTRSYEQYF.

Notes on this clone: The germline gene is not matched at one end of the junction; a read error may be the cause. Other DNA sequences from this sample encode an identical CDR3 as well. The rearrangement uses TRBV13 and TRBJ1-6; 9 bases agree with TRBD1. CDR3 length: 15 amino acids. Germline loops: CDR1 PRHDT, CDR2 FYEKMQ (reference sequence). The CDR3: CASSWGDRDNSPLHF. Here the CDR3 DNA reads TGTGCCAGCAGCTGGGGGGACAGGGATAATTCCCCCCTCCACTTT.

The V call is TRBV19, the J call TRBJ2-3, with TRBD1 identical over 9 bases. Germline CDR1 and CDR2: LNHDA and SQIVND (reference sequence). The CDR3 consists of 16 residues. The V gene end was trimmed by 3 bases and the J gene end by 2 bases; junction bases not matched to a gene: 6. The CDR3 sequence: CASSIPDRGPTDTQYF. The DNA for the CDR3 is TGTGCCAGTAGTATCCCGGACAGGGGACCCACAGATACGCAGTATTTT.

The chain employs TRBV12-5 and TRBJ2-5; weak D call: TRBD2 (6 bases). Trimming removed 3 bases at V and 1 base at J, with 6 bases between. The CDR3 spans 13 residues. CDR1 LGHNT and CDR2 FRNRAP come from the germline V gene. In DNA form, the CDR3 reads TGTGCTAGTGGTTTCGGGGGCCAAGAGACCCAGTACTTC. It encodes CASGFGGQETQYF.